This TCR beta chain emerged from a study of identical twins. Trimming left V 7 bases short and J 2 bases short, with 8 bases between. Per the germline V gene, CDR1 is SQVTM and CDR2 is ANQGSEA. The CDR3 consists of 12 residues. In its sample, this clonotype was seen many times. TCRdb re-called the 5' RACE reads through MiXCR, storing one row per CDR3 protein. Here the sample spans about 100,000 distinct CDR3 sequences, less than 6.5% being singletons. The chain recombines TRBV29-1 with TRBJ2-2, with D maybe TRBD1 (5 bases). Sequencing input: memory T cells sorted from blood. The sequence was collected from a woman aged 50 to 60 in good health. The CDR3 region has the DNA TGCAGCGGTGACAGTAACACCGGGGAGCTGTTTTTT. Its protein product is CSGDSNTGELFF.